This record concerns one T cell receptor beta chain sequence. The target antigen is unknown. The CDR3 is made up of 12 amino acids. In germline, CDR1 is SEHNR, CDR2 FQNEAQ (reference sequence). Trimming pared 5 bases from V and 5 bases from J, leaving 8 bases between. The sample belongs to a study of T cell repertoires in cytomegalovirus infection. TCRdb recomputed calls from the reads with MiXCR, one row per CDR3 protein. The sample includes tens of thousands of distinct CDR3 sequences, around 20% of them seen just once. This TCR was recovered from a human donor in good health (CMV status not recorded). Some clones in this sample may be carry-over from other donors' samples. Source: CD8+ T cells from cultured PBMCs, taken from culture after CMV antigen stimulation. V and J are TRBV7-9 and TRBJ2-3; D is unclear. CDR3 in DNA: TGTGCCAGCAGCCCCCCGGAAGATACGCAGTATTTT. This sequence encodes CASSPPEDTQYF.